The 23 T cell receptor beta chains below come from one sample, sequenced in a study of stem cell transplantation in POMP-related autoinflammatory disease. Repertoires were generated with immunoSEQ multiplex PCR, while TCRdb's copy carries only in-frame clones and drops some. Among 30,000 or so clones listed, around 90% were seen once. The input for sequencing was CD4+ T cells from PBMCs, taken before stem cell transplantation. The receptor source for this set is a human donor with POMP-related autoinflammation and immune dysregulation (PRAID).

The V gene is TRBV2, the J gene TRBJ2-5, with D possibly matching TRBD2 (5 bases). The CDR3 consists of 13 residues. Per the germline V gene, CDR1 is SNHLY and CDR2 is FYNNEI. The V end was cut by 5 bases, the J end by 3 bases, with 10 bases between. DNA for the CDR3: TGTGCCAGCAGTTGGAGGTTTAAAGAGACCCAGTACTTC. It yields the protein CASSWRFKETQYF.

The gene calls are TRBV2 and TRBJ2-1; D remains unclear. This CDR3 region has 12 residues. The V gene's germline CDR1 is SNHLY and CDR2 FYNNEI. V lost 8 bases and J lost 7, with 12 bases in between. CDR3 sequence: CASQALGNEQFF. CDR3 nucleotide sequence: TGTGCCAGCCAGGCTCTAGGAAATGAGCAGTTCTTC.

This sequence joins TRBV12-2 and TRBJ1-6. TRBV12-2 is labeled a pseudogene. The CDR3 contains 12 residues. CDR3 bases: TGTGCCAGCAGCTTAATTGAAGGGCCCCTCCACTTT. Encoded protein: CASSLIEGPLHF.

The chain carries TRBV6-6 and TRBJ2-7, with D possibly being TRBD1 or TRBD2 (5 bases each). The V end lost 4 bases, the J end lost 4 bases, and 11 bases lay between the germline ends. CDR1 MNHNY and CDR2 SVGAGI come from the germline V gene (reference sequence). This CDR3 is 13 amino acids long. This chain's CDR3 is CASSWDPTYEQYF. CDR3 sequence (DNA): TGTGCCAGCAGTTGGGACCCCACTTACGAGCAGTACTTC.

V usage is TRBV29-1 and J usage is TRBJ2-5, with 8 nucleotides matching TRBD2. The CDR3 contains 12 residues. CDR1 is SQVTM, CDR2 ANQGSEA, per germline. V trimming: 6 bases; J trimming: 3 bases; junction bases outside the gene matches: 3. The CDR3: CSVRGGEETQYF. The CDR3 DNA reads TGCAGCGTCCGGGGGGGGGAAGAGACCCAGTACTTC.

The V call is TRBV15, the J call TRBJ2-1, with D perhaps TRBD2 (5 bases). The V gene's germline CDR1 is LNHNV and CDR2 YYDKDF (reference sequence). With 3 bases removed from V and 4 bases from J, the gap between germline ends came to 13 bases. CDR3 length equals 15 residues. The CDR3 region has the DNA TGTGCCACCAGCAGCAGACCCGGGATTTACAATGAGCAGTTCTTC. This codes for CATSSRPGIYNEQFF.

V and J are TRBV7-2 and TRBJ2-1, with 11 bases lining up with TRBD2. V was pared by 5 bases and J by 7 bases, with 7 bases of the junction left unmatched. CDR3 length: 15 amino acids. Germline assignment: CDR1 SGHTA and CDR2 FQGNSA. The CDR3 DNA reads TGTGCCAGCAGCGGTAGCGGGGGGGCGGGAAATGAGCAGTTCTTC. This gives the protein CASSGSGGAGNEQFF.

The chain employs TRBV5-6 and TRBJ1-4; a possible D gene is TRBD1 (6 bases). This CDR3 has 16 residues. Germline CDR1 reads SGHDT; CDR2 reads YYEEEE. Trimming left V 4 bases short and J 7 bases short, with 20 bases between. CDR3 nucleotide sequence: TGTGCCAGCAGCCACAGGGTGGGGACATATGGTGAAAAACTGTTTTTT. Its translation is CASSHRVGTYGEKLFF. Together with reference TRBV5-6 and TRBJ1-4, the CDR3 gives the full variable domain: DAGVTQSPTHLIKTRGQQVTLRCSPKSGHDTVSWYQQALGQGPQFIFQYYEEEERQRGNFPDRFSGHQFPNYSSELNVNALLLGDSALYLCASSHRVGTYGEKLFFGSGTQLSVL.

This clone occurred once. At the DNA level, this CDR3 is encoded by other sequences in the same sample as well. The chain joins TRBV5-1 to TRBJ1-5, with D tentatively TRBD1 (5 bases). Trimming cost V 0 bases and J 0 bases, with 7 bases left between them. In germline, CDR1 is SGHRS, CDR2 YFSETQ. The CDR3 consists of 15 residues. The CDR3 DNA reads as TGCGCCAGCAGCTTGGTAGGGGATAGCAATCAGCCCCAGCATTTT. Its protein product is CASSLVGDSNQPQHF.

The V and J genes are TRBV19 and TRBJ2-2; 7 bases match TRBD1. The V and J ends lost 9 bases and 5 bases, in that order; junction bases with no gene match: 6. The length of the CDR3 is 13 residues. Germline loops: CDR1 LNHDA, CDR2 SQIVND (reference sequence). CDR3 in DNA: TGTGCCAGCGAACAGGGGCGGACCGGGGAGCTGTTTTTT. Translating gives CASEQGRTGELFF.

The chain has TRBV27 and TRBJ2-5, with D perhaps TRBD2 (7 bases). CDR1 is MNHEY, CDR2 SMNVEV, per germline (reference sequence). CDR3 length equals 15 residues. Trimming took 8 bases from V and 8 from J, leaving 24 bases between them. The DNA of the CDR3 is TGTGCCAGCGGGAAAGGAGGGGGGGCGCCGATCACCCAGTACTTC. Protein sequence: CASGKGGGAPITQYF.

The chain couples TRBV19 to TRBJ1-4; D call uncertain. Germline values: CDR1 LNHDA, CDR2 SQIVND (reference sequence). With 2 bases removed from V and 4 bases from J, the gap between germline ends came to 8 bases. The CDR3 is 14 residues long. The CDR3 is CASSITASNEKLFF. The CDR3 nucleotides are TGTGCCAGTAGTATAACCGCAAGTAATGAAAAACTGTTTTTT.

CDR3 DNA: TGCGCCAGCAGCCTGCTGACTAGCGCAGACTACAATGAGCAGTTCTTC. This encodes CASSLLTSADYNEQFF. The genes are TRBV5-1 and TRBJ2-1; 8 nucleotides line up with TRBD2. V lost 4 bases to trimming and J lost 3 bases; unmatched junction nucleotides: 9. This CDR3 has 16 residues. The germline V gene has CDR1 SGHRS and CDR2 YFSETQ.

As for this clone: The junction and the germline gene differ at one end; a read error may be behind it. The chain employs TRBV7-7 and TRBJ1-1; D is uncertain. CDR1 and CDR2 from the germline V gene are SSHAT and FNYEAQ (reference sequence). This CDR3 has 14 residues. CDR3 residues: CASSSDAPNTEAFF. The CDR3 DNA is TGTGCTAGCAGCTCGGACGCCCCCAACACTGAAGCTTTCTTT.

The CDR3 reads CASTLGRYYEQYF. CDR3 nucleotide sequence: TGTGCCAGCACTCTTGGGCGCTACTACGAGCAGTACTTC. The genes are TRBV28 and TRBJ2-7; D is unresolved. The CDR3 contains 13 residues. The germline gives CDR1 MDHEN, CDR2 SYDVKM. The ends were cut back, 7 bases at V and 3 bases at J, with 13 bases in the middle.

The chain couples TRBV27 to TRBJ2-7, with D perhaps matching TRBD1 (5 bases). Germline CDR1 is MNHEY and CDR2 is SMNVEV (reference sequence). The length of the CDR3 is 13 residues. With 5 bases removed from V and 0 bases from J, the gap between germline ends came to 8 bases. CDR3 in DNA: TGTGCCAGCAGTCCTGGACACTCCTACGAGCAGTACTTC. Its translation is CASSPGHSYEQYF.

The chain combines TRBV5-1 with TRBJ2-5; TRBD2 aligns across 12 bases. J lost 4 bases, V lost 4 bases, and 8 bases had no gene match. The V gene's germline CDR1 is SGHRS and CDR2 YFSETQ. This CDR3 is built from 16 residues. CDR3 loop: CASSRASGGAGETQYF. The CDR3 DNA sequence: TGCGCCAGCAGCAGGGCTAGCGGGGGGGCCGGAGAGACCCAGTACTTC.

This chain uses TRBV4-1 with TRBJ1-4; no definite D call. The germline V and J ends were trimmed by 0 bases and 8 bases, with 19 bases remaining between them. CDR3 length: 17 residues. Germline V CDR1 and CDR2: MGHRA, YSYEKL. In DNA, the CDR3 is TGCGCCAGCAGCCAAGAGGGTGCCGGGCAGGTTGAGGAAAAACTGTTTTTT. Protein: CASSQEGAGQVEEKLFF.

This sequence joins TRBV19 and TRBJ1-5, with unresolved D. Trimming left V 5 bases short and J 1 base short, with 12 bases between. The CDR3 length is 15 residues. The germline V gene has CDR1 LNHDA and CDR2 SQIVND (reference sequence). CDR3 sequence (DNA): TGTGCCAGTAGTGCACCGGGAGGGAGCAATCAGCCCCAGCATTTT. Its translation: CASSAPGGSNQPQHF.

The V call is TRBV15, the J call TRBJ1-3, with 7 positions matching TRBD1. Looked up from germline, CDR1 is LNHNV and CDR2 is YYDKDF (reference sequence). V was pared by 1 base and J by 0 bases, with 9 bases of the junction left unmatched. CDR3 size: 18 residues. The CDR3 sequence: CATSRGTGGGPSGNTIYF. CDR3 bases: TGTGCCACCAGCAGAGGGACAGGAGGGGGGCCCTCTGGAAACACCATATATTTT.

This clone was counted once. In DNA, the CDR3 is TGTGCCAGCTCAAGCACAGGGTCGGGGGGCTACACCTTC. Translation gives CASSSTGSGGYTF. This chain uses TRBV18 with TRBJ1-2, with D tentatively TRBD1 (6 bases). The length of the CDR3 is 13 residues. The V gene lost 5 bases and the J gene lost 8 bases, with 15 bases spanning the gap. Germline CDR1 KGHSH, CDR2 LQKENI.

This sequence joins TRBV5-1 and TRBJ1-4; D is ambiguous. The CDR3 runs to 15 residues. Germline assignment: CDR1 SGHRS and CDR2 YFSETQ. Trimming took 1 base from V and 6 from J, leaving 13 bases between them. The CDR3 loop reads CASSLSGFTYEKLFF. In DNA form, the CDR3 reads TGCGCCAGCAGCTTGTCGGGTTTTACGTATGAAAAACTGTTTTTT.

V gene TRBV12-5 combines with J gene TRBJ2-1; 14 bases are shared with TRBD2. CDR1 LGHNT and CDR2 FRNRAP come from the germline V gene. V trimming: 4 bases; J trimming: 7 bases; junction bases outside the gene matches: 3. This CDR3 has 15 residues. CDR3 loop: CASGSGLAGANEQFF. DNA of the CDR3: TGTGCTAGTGGTTCGGGACTAGCGGGAGCAAATGAGCAGTTCTTC.